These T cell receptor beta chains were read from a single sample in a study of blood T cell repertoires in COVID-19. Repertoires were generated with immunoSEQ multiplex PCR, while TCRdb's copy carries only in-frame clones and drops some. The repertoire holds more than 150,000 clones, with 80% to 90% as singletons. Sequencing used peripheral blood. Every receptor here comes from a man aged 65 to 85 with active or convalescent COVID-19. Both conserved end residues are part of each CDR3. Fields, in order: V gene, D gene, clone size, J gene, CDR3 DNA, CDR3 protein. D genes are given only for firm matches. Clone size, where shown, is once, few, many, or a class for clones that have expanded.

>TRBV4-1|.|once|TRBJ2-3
TGCGCCAGCAGCCGACAGGAGCGGGACACAGATACGCAGTATTTT
CASSRQERDTDTQYF
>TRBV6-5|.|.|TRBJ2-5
TGTGCCAGCAGTTACTCGCCTCGCGGGACCGAAGAGACCCAGTACTTC
CASSYSPRGTEETQYF
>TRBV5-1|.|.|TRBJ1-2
TGCGCCAGCAGCTTAGGGGATTATGGCTACACCTTC
CASSLGDYGYTF
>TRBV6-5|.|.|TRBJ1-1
TGTGCCAGCAGTTACGAGGGATCGGCTTTCTTT
CASSYEGSAFF
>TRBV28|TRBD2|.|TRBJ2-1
TGTGCCAGCAGTTTGATGCTAGCGGGGGGTAATGAGCAGTTCTTC
CASSLMLAGGNEQFF
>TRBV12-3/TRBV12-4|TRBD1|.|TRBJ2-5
TGTGCCAGCAGCCGGACAGGTCGCGAGACCCAGTACTTC
CASSRTGRETQYF
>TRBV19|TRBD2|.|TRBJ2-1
TGTGCCAGTAGCCCGATAGCGGGAGGTACCTACAATGAGCAGTTCTTC
CASSPIAGGTYNEQFF
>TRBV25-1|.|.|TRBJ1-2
TGTGCCAGCAGTGATGACAGCGGCTACACCTTC
CASSDDSGYTF
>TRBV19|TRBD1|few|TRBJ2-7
TGTGCCAGTAGTGCCCGACAGGGCTCCTACGAGCAGTACTTC
CASSARQGSYEQYF
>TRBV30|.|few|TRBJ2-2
TGTGCCTCCACCCGAGGCGGTTCGGCCGGGGAGCTGTTTTTT
CASTRGGSAGELFF
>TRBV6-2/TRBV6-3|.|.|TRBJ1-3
TGTGCCAGCAGTTATGGGAGAAGCTCTGGAAACACCATATATTTT
CASSYGRSSGNTIYF
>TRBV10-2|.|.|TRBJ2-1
TGCGCCAGCAGTGAGAATTGGTCAGGCAATGAGCAGTTCTTC
CASSENWSGNEQFF
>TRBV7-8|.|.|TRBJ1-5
TGTGCCAGCAGCCCCAGAAATCAGCCCCAGCATTTT
CASSPRNQPQHF
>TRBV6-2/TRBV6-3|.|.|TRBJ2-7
TGTGCCAGCAGTTCCGGGAACTCCTACGAGCAGTACTTC
CASSSGNSYEQYF
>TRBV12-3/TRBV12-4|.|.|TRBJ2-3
TGTGCCAGCAGCACTGCATTGGATACGCAGTATTTT
CASSTALDTQYF
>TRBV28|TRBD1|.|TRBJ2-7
TGTGCCAGTAGGGACAGGGATTTCGACGAGCAGTACTTC
CASRDRDFDEQYF
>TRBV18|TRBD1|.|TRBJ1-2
TGTGCCAGCTCAATCTCCGGGACAGGGGAAGGCTACACCTTC
CASSISGTGEGYTF
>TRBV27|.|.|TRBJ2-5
TGTGCCAGCAGCCGACTGAGTCAAGAGACCCAGTACTTC
CASSRLSQETQYF
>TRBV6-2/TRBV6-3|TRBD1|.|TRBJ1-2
TGTGCCAGCAGCAGAAACCGGGACAGGGGAAACTATGGCTACACCTTC
CASSRNRDRGNYGYTF
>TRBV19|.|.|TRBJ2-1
TGTGCCAGTAGTATTCTTACAGGGTTCTACAATGAGCAGTTCTTC
CASSILTGFYNEQFF
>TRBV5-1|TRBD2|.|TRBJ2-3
TGCGCCAGCAGCTTTTTAAGCGGGAGTAGCACAGATACGCAGTATTTT
CASSFLSGSSTDTQYF
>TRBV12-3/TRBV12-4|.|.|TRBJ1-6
TGTGCCAGCAGTCCAGGCTTTTCACCCCTCCACTTT
CASSPGFSPLHF
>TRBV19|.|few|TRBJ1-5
TGTGCCAGTAAACATGTTGATCCAAGGCGGGTTCAGCCCCAGCATTTT
CASKHVDPRRVQPQHF
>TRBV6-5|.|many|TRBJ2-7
TGTGCCAGCAGGGGGGGACAGCAAACCTTCGAGCAGTACTTC
CASRGGQQTFEQYF
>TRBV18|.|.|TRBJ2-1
TGTGCCAGCTCACCCCGACTAGTACAGAATGAGCAGTTCTTC
CASSPRLVQNEQFF
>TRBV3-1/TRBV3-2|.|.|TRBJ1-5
TGTGCCAGCAGGCTGACAGGAAGCAATCAGCCCCAGCATTTT
CASRLTGSNQPQHF
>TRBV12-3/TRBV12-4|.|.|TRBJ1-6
TGTGCCAGCAGTGCCAGACGGGATTCACCCCTCCACTTT
CASSARRDSPLHF
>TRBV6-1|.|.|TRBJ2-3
TGTGCCAGCAGTGAAGCCCTGAGGCCTAGAACTAGCACAGATACGCAGTATTTT
CASSEALRPRTSTDTQYF
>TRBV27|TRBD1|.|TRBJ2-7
TGTGCCAGCTTCGGGACAGTCTCCTACGAGCAGTACTTC
CASFGTVSYEQYF
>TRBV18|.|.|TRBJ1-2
TGTGCCAGCTCACCTACCACCCGTGTCGGTAACTATGGCTACACCTTC
CASSPTTRVGNYGYTF
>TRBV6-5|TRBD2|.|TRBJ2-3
TGTGCCAGCAGTTATTTCGGGGGGAGGACAGATACGCAGTATTTT
CASSYFGGRTDTQYF
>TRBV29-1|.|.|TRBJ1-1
TGCAGCGTGAACAGTGGGAACACTGAAGCTTTCTTT
CSVNSGNTEAFF
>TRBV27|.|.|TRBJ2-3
TGTGCCAGCAGTCCTCGCACAGATACGCAGTATTTT
CASSPRTDTQYF
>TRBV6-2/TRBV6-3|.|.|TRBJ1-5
TGTGCCAGCAGTTACGGAGGGCACAATCAGCCCCAGCATTTT
CASSYGGHNQPQHF
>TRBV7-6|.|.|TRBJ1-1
TGTGCCAGCAGCCTGGGACATAGGAACACTGAAGCTTTCTTT
CASSLGHRNTEAFF
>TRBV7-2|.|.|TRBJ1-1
TGTGCCAGCAGCTTGCAGGGCCTGAACACTGAAGCTTTCTTT
CASSLQGLNTEAFF
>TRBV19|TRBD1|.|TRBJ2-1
TGTGCCAGTAGTATTGGTGGGACAGGGCCCTACAATGAGCAGTTCTTC
CASSIGGTGPYNEQFF
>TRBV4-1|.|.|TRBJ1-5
TGCGCCAGCAGCCAAGTGGAGGGTAGCAATCAGCCCCAGCATTTT
CASSQVEGSNQPQHF
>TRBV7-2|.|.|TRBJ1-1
TGTGCCAGCAGCACAGGCAGTGACACTGAAGCTTTCTTT
CASSTGSDTEAFF
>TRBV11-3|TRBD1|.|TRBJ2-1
TGTGCCAGCAGCTTAGTGCAGGGGGCAGGGGATGAGCAGTTCTTC
CASSLVQGAGDEQFF
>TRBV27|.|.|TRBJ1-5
TGTGCCAGCAGCCGCCACTATAGCAATCAGCCCCAGCATTTT
CASSRHYSNQPQHF
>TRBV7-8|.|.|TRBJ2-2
TGTGCCAGCAGCTTATTTGGGGGCCAGGGCGCCGGGGAGCTGTTTTTT
CASSLFGGQGAGELFF
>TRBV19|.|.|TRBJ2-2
TGTGCCAGTACCCCACGCGAGGCCCTTTGGGTCACCGGGGAGCTGTTTTTT
CASTPREALWVTGELFF
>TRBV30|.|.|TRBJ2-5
TGTGCCTGGAGTGCCAGGGGGGTGGCGACCCAGTACTTC
CAWSARGVATQYF
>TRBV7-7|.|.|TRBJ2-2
TGTGCTAGCAGCTTGGCCGAGGAGGGGACGGGCACCGGGGAGCTGTTTTTT
CASSLAEEGTGTGELFF
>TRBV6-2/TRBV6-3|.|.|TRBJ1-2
TGTGCCAGCAGCCGCTCCTGGGGGCCAAGTCCTAACTATGGCTACACCTTC
CASSRSWGPSPNYGYTF
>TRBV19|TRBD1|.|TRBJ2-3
TGTGCCAGTAATGCTTTCGAGGGACAGGGGGGCACAGATACGCAGTATTTT
CASNAFEGQGGTDTQYF
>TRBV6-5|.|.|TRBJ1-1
TGTGCCAGCGGGGGGGACGGACTGAACACTGAAGCTTTCTTT
CASGGDGLNTEAFF
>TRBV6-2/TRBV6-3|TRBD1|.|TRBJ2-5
TGTGCCAGCAGTTACCACACCTCGACAGGGCTAGAGACCCAGTACTTC
CASSYHTSTGLETQYF
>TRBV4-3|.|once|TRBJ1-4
TGCGCCAGCAGCCACCCAGACAGGAAAAATGAAAAACTGTTTTTT
CASSHPDRKNEKLFF
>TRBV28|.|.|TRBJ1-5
TGTGCCAGCAGTTTATCGGGGGGTCTAAGTCAGCCCCAGCATTTT
CASSLSGGLSQPQHF
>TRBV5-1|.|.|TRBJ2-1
TGCGCCAGCAGCTCTACGACTAGTTATGAGCAGTTCTTC
CASSSTTSYEQFF
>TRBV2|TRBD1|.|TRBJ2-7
TGTGCCAGCACTGAATATGGGGACAGGGGCTACGAGCAGTACTTC
CASTEYGDRGYEQYF